This T cell receptor beta chain is drawn from a study of blood T cell repertoires in COVID-19. Study at large: The cDNA or gDNA used as material had been derived from T cells, B-cell-depleted T cells, or PBMCs.

The CDR3 has 15 residues. V shed 4 bases and J shed 0 bases, with 13 bases lying between them. The V gene's germline CDR1 is SGHRS and CDR2 YFSETQ. Profiled with immunoSEQ multiplex PCR; TCRdb holds only in-frame clones, not every one. The data show roughly 260,000 clones, approximately 86% seen once. Participants' own reports of clinical history determined their cohort assignment. This receptor was obtained from a woman aged 30 to 39 with acute COVID-19. The V call is TRBV5-1, the J call TRBJ1-1, with D perhaps TRBD1 (5 bases). The sequencing input was PBMCs or T cells enriched from blood (not recorded which). CDR3 residues: CASSLGRGMNTEAFF. The DNA of the CDR3 is TGCGCCAGCAGCCTGGGCCGGGGGATGAACACTGAAGCTTTCTTT.